The 30 T cell receptor beta chains listed next were all sequenced from one sample in a study of blood T cell repertoires in COVID-19. Profiled with immunoSEQ multiplex PCR; TCRdb holds only in-frame clones, not every one. The sample records about 250,000 clones, around 83% being singletons. Sequenced: peripheral blood. The receptors were sampled from a man aged 35-49 years with active or convalescent COVID-19.

The chain has TRBV6-2 or TRBV6-3 and TRBJ2-3; TRBD1 agrees at 8 bases. V was pared by 4 bases and J by 3 bases, with 12 bases of the junction left unmatched. Germline-derived CDR1 and CDR2 are MNHEY and SVGEGT. The CDR3 runs to 17 residues. The CDR3 DNA is TGTGCCAGCAGTTCGACGTCTCAGGGGGCTCGGACAGATACGCAGTATTTT. Its protein is CASSSTSQGARTDTQYF.

In this sample, this clone turned up a few times. The V call is TRBV12-3 or TRBV12-4, the J call TRBJ1-1; no reliable D call. This CDR3 spans 13 amino acids. V was trimmed by 6 bases and J by 1 base, leaving 9 bases between them. The CDR3 is CASSPAGNTEAFF. The CDR3 coding sequence is TGTGCCAGCAGCCCGGCGGGGAACACTGAAGCTTTCTTT.

V usage is TRBV5-6 and J usage is TRBJ1-2, with D possibly being TRBD1 (6 bases). CDR3 size: 14 residues. Trimming removed 4 bases from V and 4 bases from J, with 14 bases in between. Germline V CDR1 and CDR2: SGHDT, YYEEEE. The CDR3 reads CASSAAGAIYGYTF. CDR3 coding DNA: TGTGCCAGCAGCGCGGCAGGGGCGATCTATGGCTACACCTTC.

This clone was observed a handful of times. CDR3 in amino acids: CASSRQSATNEKLFF. The DNA for the CDR3 is TGTGCCAGCAGTCGACAGAGCGCAACTAATGAAAAACTGTTTTTT. The J gene is TRBJ1-4, the V gene TRBV2; TRBD1 might be the D (5 bases). Germline V lookup: CDR1 SNHLY, CDR2 FYNNEI. This CDR3 comprises 15 residues. Trimming cost V 5 bases and J 0 bases, with 10 bases left between them.

V and J are TRBV4-3 and TRBJ1-2, with 7 bases that match TRBD1. This CDR3 region has 15 residues. The germline V gene has CDR1 LGHNA and CDR2 YSLEER. The V gene end was trimmed by 1 base and the J gene end by 4 bases; junction bases not matched to a gene: 6. The DNA of the CDR3 is TGCGCCAGCAGCCAAGCCCCGACAGGGATCTATGGCTACACCTTC. Amino acid sequence: CASSQAPTGIYGYTF.

The chain's CDR3 is CASSPQTGVLFF. The DNA of the CDR3 is TGTGCCAGCAGTCCACAGACAGGGGTACTGTTTTTT. The chain uses TRBV27 and TRBJ1-4; 8 nucleotides agree with TRBD1. Germline assignment: CDR1 MNHEY and CDR2 SMNVEV (reference sequence). CDR3 length: 12 amino acids. After removal of 5 bases from V and 13 bases from J, the junction contained 6 bases not matched to a gene.

This clone was counted a single time. The chain links TRBV11-2 to TRBJ2-7, with D perhaps matching TRBD2 (6 bases). This CDR3 is 15 amino acids long. Germline V gives CDR1 SGHAT, CDR2 FQNNGV. Trimming left V 5 bases short and J 2 bases short, with 16 bases between. The CDR3 DNA follows: TGTGCCAGCAGCGCGACCGGGACTCTTACCTACGAGCAGTACTTC. This encodes CASSATGTLTYEQYF.

This clone was counted between two and nine times. The chain joins TRBV5-1 to TRBJ2-2; D not certain. CDR1 SGHRS and CDR2 YFSETQ come from the germline V gene. V lost 0 bases and J 2 bases, leaving 11 bases between the germline ends. This CDR3 has 16 residues. Written as DNA, the CDR3 is TGCGCCAGCAGCTTGGAGACTTTGGCCAACACCGGGGAGCTGTTTTTT. Translating gives CASSLETLANTGELFF.

The rearrangement uses TRBV7-2 and TRBJ2-2; 14 bases are a match to TRBD2. J lost 1 base, V lost 1 base, and 2 bases had no gene match. This CDR3 has 18 residues. CDR1 and CDR2 (germline): SGHTA, FQGNSA. CDR3 protein: CASSLVGTSGGNTGELFF. DNA for the CDR3: TGTGCCAGCAGCTTAGTTGGGACTAGCGGGGGGAACACCGGGGAGCTGTTTTTT.

The chain has TRBV5-1 and TRBJ1-4; D is unclear. There are 15 residues in the CDR3. With 0 bases removed from V and 5 bases from J, the gap between germline ends came to 11 bases. Germline CDR1 SGHRS, CDR2 YFSETQ. The CDR3 reads CASSLAGRANEKLFF. DNA for the CDR3: TGCGCCAGCAGCTTGGCCGGGCGGGCAAATGAAAAACTGTTTTTT.

The chain is built from TRBV4-2 and TRBJ1-1, with 7 bases lining up with TRBD1. Losses at the gene ends were 0 bases for V and 4 bases for J; bases not matched to a gene: 11. CDR1 is LGHNA and CDR2 is YNFKEQ in the germline V gene. The CDR3 sequence is 17 residues long. The CDR3 here is CASSQDRQGPLGTEAFF. The CDR3 DNA is TGTGCCAGCAGCCAAGATAGACAGGGCCCACTGGGCACTGAAGCTTTCTTT.

This clone was counted a single time. CDR3 DNA: TGCGCCAGCAGCGACACGGAACACGGGAACACTGAAGCTTTCTTT. It translates to CASSDTEHGNTEAFF. V gene TRBV5-1 combines with J gene TRBJ1-1; D call uncertain. CDR1 and CDR2 (germline): SGHRS, YFSETQ. The CDR3 extends over 15 amino acids. Trimming removed 4 bases from V and 1 base from J, with 14 bases in between.

The CDR3 bases are TGTGCCAGCAGCTTAAGTAGCGATGAGCAGTTCTTC. It encodes CASSLSSDEQFF. The gene calls are TRBV7-9 and TRBJ2-1; TRBD2 might be the D (5 bases). V was shortened by 2 bases and J by 8 bases, with 7 bases between the two germline ends. The CDR3 length is 12 residues. The germline gives CDR1 SEHNR, CDR2 FQNEAQ (reference sequence).

The genes are TRBV7-9 and TRBJ2-4; 8 bases align to TRBD2. The CDR3 sequence is 14 residues long. Germline assignment: CDR1 SEHNR and CDR2 FQNEAQ (reference sequence). The ends lost 4 bases at V and 7 bases at J; junction bases unmatched: 6. CDR3 bases: TGTGCCAGCAGCTGGGGACTAGACGGTAACATTCAGTACTTC. It specifies CASSWGLDGNIQYF.

This chain joins TRBV6-2 or TRBV6-3 and TRBJ1-5; TRBD1 agrees at 10 bases. Germline V CDR1 and CDR2: MNHEY, SVGEGT. Losses at the gene ends were 5 bases for V and 0 bases for J; bases not matched to a gene: 4. CDR3 length: 16 amino acids. The CDR3 coding sequence is TGTGCCAGCAGTAGGGACAGGGGACATAGCAATCAGCCCCAGCATTTT. Translating gives CASSRDRGHSNQPQHF.

The rearrangement joins TRBV7-9 to TRBJ1-5; D is perhaps TRBD1 (5 bases). Trimming shortened V by 2 bases and J by 6 bases, and 14 bases separated the two germline ends. This CDR3 has 15 amino acids. The germline CDR1 and CDR2 sequences are SEHNR and FQNEAQ (reference sequence). This CDR3 is CASSLQGQGSQPQHF. The DNA of the CDR3 is TGTGCCAGCAGCTTACAGGGTCAGGGAAGTCAGCCCCAGCATTTT.

This chain uses TRBV3-1 (or the pseudogene TRBV3-2) with TRBJ1-1, with 7 bases identical to TRBD1. The V gene end was trimmed by 3 bases and the J gene end by 0 bases; junction bases not matched to a gene: 1. This CDR3 has 14 residues. Germline V gene data show CDR1 as LGHDT and CDR2 as YNNKEL (reference sequence). Here the CDR3 reads CASSHRGMNTEAFF. As DNA, the CDR3 is TGTGCCAGCAGCCACAGGGGGATGAACACTGAAGCTTTCTTT.

The V gene is TRBV9, the J gene TRBJ2-5, with 7 positions matching TRBD1. CDR1 is SGDLS and CDR2 is YYNGEE in the germline V gene. CDR3 size: 16 residues. With V trimmed by 4 bases and J by 5 bases, 14 bases remained unmatched. CDR3 sequence reads: CASSPRQGSWSETQYF. CDR3 bases: TGTGCCAGCAGCCCGCGACAGGGATCGTGGTCGGAGACCCAGTACTTC. The complete variable domain, with remaining parts taken from reference TRBV9 and TRBJ2-5, reads DSGVTQTPKHLITATGQRVTLRCSPRSGDLSVYWYQQSLDQGLQFLIQYYNGEERAKGNILERFSAQQFPDLHSELNLSSLELGDSALYFCASSPRQGSWSETQYFGPGTRLLVL.

V and J are TRBV18 and TRBJ1-1, with TRBD1 matching 8 bases. The CDR3 contains 17 residues. Germline V CDR1 and CDR2: KGHSH, LQKENI. V lost 4 bases, J lost 5 bases, and 15 bases stayed unmatched. The CDR3 coding sequence is TGTGCCAGCTCACTCGCGACCCCCGGGACAGGAGGAACTGAAGCTTTCTTT. This sequence encodes CASSLATPGTGGTEAFF.

The chain employs TRBV2 and TRBJ1-3; D gene ambiguous. The CDR3 sequence is 17 residues long. V lost 5 bases, J lost 0 bases, and 17 bases lay in between. Germline values: CDR1 SNHLY, CDR2 FYNNEI. CDR3 region: CASSFTQLVGSGNTIYF. CDR3 DNA sequence: TGTGCCAGCAGTTTTACACAGCTCGTCGGCTCTGGAAACACCATATATTTT.

This clone was counted between two and nine times. The rearrangement links TRBV18 to TRBJ1-1; D may be TRBD1 (5 bases). The germline CDR1 and CDR2 sequences are KGHSH and LQKENI. The CDR3 is 17 residues long. V was trimmed by 3 bases and J by 2 bases, leaving 19 bases between them. The CDR3 protein is CASSPLMGGHLNTEAFF. The CDR3 DNA is TGTGCCAGCTCACCCCTGATGGGGGGTCACCTTAACACTGAAGCTTTCTTT. Supplemented by reference TRBV18 and TRBJ1-1, the full variable domain reads NAGVMQNPRHLVRRRGQEARLRCSPMKGHSHVYWYRQLPEEGLKFMVYLQKENIIDESGMPKERFSAEFPKEGPSILRIQQVVRGDSAAYFCASSPLMGGHLNTEAFFGQGTRLTVV.

V is TRBV2 and J is TRBJ2-1, with 7 bases fitting TRBD2. V was pared by 7 bases and J by 6 bases, with 15 bases of the junction left unmatched. This CDR3 is built from 16 residues. Germline V gene lookup returns CDR1 SNHLY and CDR2 FYNNEI. The CDR3 DNA follows: TGTGCCAGCACTCAACCCCTAGCGGACATCCTCAATGAGCAGTTCTTC. It encodes CASTQPLADILNEQFF. Combining the CDR3 with reference TRBV2 and TRBJ2-1 gives the whole variable domain EPEVTQTPSHQVTQMGQEVILRCVPISNHLYFYWYRQILGQKVEFLVSFYNNEISEKSEIFDDQFSVERPDGSNFTLKIRSTKLEDSAMYFCASTQPLADILNEQFFGPGTRLTVL.

This clone showed up many times. V and J are TRBV4-3 and TRBJ1-4; 7 bases match TRBD1. The CDR3 is 16 amino acids. The germline V gene has CDR1 LGHNA and CDR2 YSLEER. V lost 0 bases, J lost 4 bases, and 5 bases stayed unmatched. In DNA, the CDR3 is TGCGCCAGCAGCCAAGACTGGGACAGTTTTAATGAAAAACTGTTTTTT. This sequence encodes CASSQDWDSFNEKLFF.

The V gene is TRBV27, the J gene TRBJ1-5; 8 nucleotides align to TRBD1. CDR3 size: 15 residues. V lost 4 bases to trimming and J lost 3 bases; unmatched junction nucleotides: 5. Germline V gene lookup returns CDR1 MNHEY and CDR2 SMNVEV (reference sequence). CDR3 DNA sequence: TGTGCCAGCAGTTCCCTGGACAGGGTCAATCAGCCCCAGCATTTT. Its protein product is CASSSLDRVNQPQHF.

The J gene is TRBJ1-1, the V gene TRBV6-5, with 8 positions matching TRBD1. Germline CDR1 reads MNHEY; CDR2 reads SVGAGI. CDR3 length: 15 amino acids. Germline trimming cut 0 bases from V and 11 bases from J; bases unmatched to any gene: 11. The CDR3 bases are TGTGCCAGCAGTTACTCAGGACAGGGCATTATTAAGGCTTTCTTT. Translating gives CASSYSGQGIIKAFF.

Only a few counts were recorded for this clone. The genes are TRBV6-5 and TRBJ1-5; possible D gene TRBD1, 5 bases. The CDR3 consists of 13 residues. Germline V gene data show CDR1 as MNHEY and CDR2 as SVGAGI. V was pared by 6 bases and J by 4 bases, with 10 bases between. Here the CDR3 reads CASRTAHNQPQHF. CDR3 nucleotide sequence: TGTGCCAGCAGGACAGCCCATAATCAGCCCCAGCATTTT.

This clone showed up just a few times. The chain combines TRBV6-1 with TRBJ1-2; 7 nucleotides line up with TRBD1. Losses at the gene ends were 5 bases for V and 4 bases for J; bases not matched to a gene: 13. The CDR3 spans 16 residues. Germline values: CDR1 MNHNS, CDR2 SASEGT. CDR3 sequence: CASSQGGSISLYGYTF. The CDR3 bases are TGTGCCAGCAGTCAAGGGGGCAGCATCTCCCTCTATGGCTACACCTTC.

The DNA for the CDR3 is TGTGCCAGCAGTTATTGGGGGCTTGATAGGAATTCACCCCTCCACTTT. Amino acids: CASSYWGLDRNSPLHF. The chain carries TRBV6-5 and TRBJ1-6; TRBD1 is a possible D gene (6 bases). The CDR3 has 16 amino acids. Germline V CDR1 and CDR2: MNHEY, SVGAGI. V lost 3 bases to trimming and J lost 7 bases, with 16 bases between them.

The chain has TRBV6-2 or TRBV6-3 and TRBJ2-5; 9 bases fit TRBD1. The CDR3 is 14 residues long. The junction had 8 bases not matched to a gene; V was cut back by 6 bases and J by 6 bases. From germline, CDR1 is MNHEY and CDR2 SVGEGT. The CDR3 DNA reads as TGTGCCAGCAGCATGGACAGGGGTTTGCAGACCCAGTACTTC. Residues: CASSMDRGLQTQYF.

The chain employs TRBV5-6 and TRBJ1-4, with 11 bases fitting TRBD1. Losses at the gene ends were 1 base for V and 8 bases for J; bases not matched to a gene: 7. The CDR3 totals 16 residues. CDR1 and CDR2 (germline): SGHDT, YYEEEE. The CDR3 nucleotides read TGTGCCAGCAGCTTGCCCGGACAGGGGGCAGAAGAAAAACTGTTTTTT. As protein: CASSLPGQGAEEKLFF.